This TCR beta chain was recorded in a study of T cells in Graves' hyperthyroidism and ophthalmopathy. As for the study in general: The authors collected peripheral blood at initial diagnosis, before any treatment.

Researchers amplified the TCR beta CDR3 regions from RNA transcripts. Carried out on the TCR CDR3, a first-round RT-PCR used the HTBI primer set. TCRdb redid the calling of the multiplex PCR reads with MiXCR, one entry per CDR3 protein. The sample consists of about 520,000 distinct CDR3 sequences, around 22% of them appearing once. This clonotype was recorded many times. PBMCs were collected from a 10 ml volume of fresh peripheral blood. The CDR3 spans 13 residues. The V gene lost 5 bases and the J gene lost 3 bases, with 11 bases spanning the gap. Looked up from germline, CDR1 is SEHNR and CDR2 is FQNEAQ (reference sequence).

The chain has TRBV7-9 and TRBJ2-7; D call uncertain. This clonotype was sampled from a woman aged 30 to 39 with Graves' ophthalmopathy. The sequenced material came from blood. CDR3 nucleotides: TGTGCCAGCAGCCCTTTAAGGTTCTACGAGCAGTACTTC. This codes for CASSPLRFYEQYF. The full variable domain, completed using reference TRBV7-9 and TRBJ2-7, is DTGVSQNPRHKITKRGQNVTFRCDPISEHNRLYWYRQTLGQGPEFLTYFQNEAQLEKSRLLSDRFSAERPKGSFSTLEIQRTEQGDSAMYLCASSPLRFYEQYFGPGTRLTVT.